The 30 T cell receptor beta chains given below trace back to one sample, sequenced in a study of CD8 T cells in Susac syndrome. A quantity of roughly 0.5 to 1 ug RNA underwent reverse transcription using random hexamers. MiXCR, applied by TCRdb to the immunoSEQ multiplex PCR reads, yields one record per CDR3 protein. Among about 180,000 distinct CDR3 sequences listed, under 97% were seen once. The specimen sequenced was CD4+ T cells from PBMCs. The origin of the receptors is a human donor with multiple sclerosis.

In DNA form, the CDR3 reads TGTGCCAGCAGCTTAGTCCGGGAGGGTACAGATACGCAGTATTTT. Translating it yields CASSLVREGTDTQYF. This chain uses TRBV7-9 with TRBJ2-3, with 8 bases lining up with TRBD2. This CDR3 comprises 15 residues. Germline V gives CDR1 SEHNR, CDR2 FQNEAQ (reference sequence). Trimming took 1 base from V and 3 from J; bases not matched to a gene: 3.

This rearrangement joins TRBV6-2 or TRBV6-3 to TRBJ1-1; D is perhaps TRBD1 (5 bases). This CDR3 contains 15 residues. The V end was cut by 2 bases, the J end by 3 bases, with 13 bases between. Germline V CDR1 and CDR2: MNHEY, SVGEGT. CDR3 bases: TGTGCCAGCAGTTACAGTCCACGAGGGGACACTGAAGCTTTCTTT. This gives the protein CASSYSPRGDTEAFF.

The chain has TRBV4-3 and TRBJ1-2; a weak D match, TRBD1 (5 bases). Germline assignment: CDR1 LGHNA and CDR2 YSLEER. CDR3 size: 16 residues. V was shortened by 4 bases and J by 0 bases, with 15 bases between the two germline ends. The CDR3 sequence is CASSPGGATPNYGYTF. The CDR3 DNA sequence: TGCGCCAGCAGCCCGGGAGGGGCGACCCCTAACTATGGCTACACCTTC.

The V gene is TRBV5-1, the J gene TRBJ2-1; 8 positions match TRBD2. V dropped 4 bases and J dropped 5; count of bases not matched to a gene: 5. The CDR3 length is 14 residues. Germline values: CDR1 SGHRS, CDR2 YFSETQ. The CDR3 region is CASSSHGGDNEQFF. DNA for the CDR3: TGCGCCAGCAGCAGCCACGGGGGGGACAATGAGCAGTTCTTC.

The V call is TRBV6-5, the J call TRBJ2-1; 8 bases align to TRBD2. CDR3 length: 16 amino acids. Per the germline V gene, CDR1 is MNHEY and CDR2 is SVGAGI. Trimming at V came to 6 bases and at J to 0 bases, leaving 7 bases not matched to a gene. CDR3 in DNA: TGTGCCAGCAGCTTGACTAGCGAGAGCTCCTACAATGAGCAGTTCTTC. Amino acids: CASSLTSESSYNEQFF.

V gene TRBV3-1 combines with J gene TRBJ1-4, with 8 positions matching TRBD1. In germline, CDR1 is LGHDT, CDR2 YNNKEL (reference sequence). The ends lost 3 bases at V and 5 bases at J; junction bases unmatched: 8. The CDR3 contains 16 residues. This chain's CDR3 is CASSQSDRGRNEKLFF. Here the CDR3 DNA reads TGTGCCAGCAGCCAGTCCGACAGGGGTCGGAATGAAAAACTGTTTTTT.

This clonotype was seen just once. DNA for the CDR3: TGTGCCAGCAGCCCTGTTGGCCAAGGATGGCAGTTCTTC. Its translation is CASSPVGQGWQFF. V gene TRBV3-1 combines with J gene TRBJ2-1, with D unresolved. Germline CDR1 LGHDT, CDR2 YNNKEL (reference sequence). The CDR3 totals 13 residues. Trimming removed 4 bases from V and 12 bases from J, with 16 bases in between.

V is TRBV20-1 and J is TRBJ2-7; D gene uncertain. Per germline, CDR1 DFQATT and CDR2 SNEGSKA (reference sequence). This CDR3 contains 11 residues. The germline V and J ends were trimmed by 5 bases and 2 bases, with 7 bases remaining between them. In DNA form, the CDR3 reads TGCAGTGCTGGGTTGGCCTACGAGCAGTACTTC. Its translation is CSAGLAYEQYF.

The chain uses TRBV6-5 and TRBJ1-5; no firm D call. This CDR3 spans 14 amino acids. With 2 bases removed from V and 10 bases from J, the gap between germline ends came to 15 bases. CDR1 MNHEY and CDR2 SVGAGI come from the germline V gene. The CDR3 DNA is TGTGCCAGCAGTTACCGGGCCCACTCCCTCCCCCAGCATTTT. Translated: CASSYRAHSLPQHF.

This sequence joins TRBV10-3 and TRBJ1-5; D remains unclear. Germline V gene lookup returns CDR1 ENHRY and CDR2 SYGVKD. This CDR3 is 14 amino acids long. V lost 6 bases, J lost 1 base, and 10 bases lay in between. CDR3 sequence reads: CAISLDPSNQPQHF. The DNA of the CDR3 is TGTGCCATCAGCCTCGATCCAAGCAATCAGCCCCAGCATTTT.

This chain joins TRBV7-7 and TRBJ2-3; D perhaps matches TRBD2 (5 bases). From germline, CDR1 is SSHAT and CDR2 FNYEAQ (reference sequence). The CDR3 runs 16 residues. Between the trimmed V and J ends, which lost 1 base and 2 bases, there was a span of 13 bases. CDR3 residues: CASSLGGSETTDTQYF. The CDR3, as DNA: TGTGCCAGCAGCTTAGGGGGTAGCGAAACCACAGATACGCAGTATTTT.

J is TRBJ2-1 and V is TRBV6-1; 13 bases are shared with TRBD2. Looked up from germline, CDR1 is MNHNS and CDR2 is SASEGT. Losses at the gene ends were 5 bases for V and 10 bases for J; bases not matched to a gene: 11. The CDR3 loop spans 16 amino acids. This CDR3 reads CASSPTRTSGGREQFF. In DNA, the CDR3 is TGTGCCAGCAGTCCAACTCGGACTAGCGGGGGTAGGGAGCAGTTCTTC.

The V and J genes are TRBV9 and TRBJ2-3; the D is unclear. Germline V gene data show CDR1 as SGDLS and CDR2 as YYNGEE. The CDR3 contains 14 residues. The V and J ends lost 1 base and 8 bases respectively, with 14 bases between them. CDR3: CASSVSNHPGTQYF. CDR3 coding DNA: TGTGCCAGCAGCGTATCCAACCATCCGGGTACGCAGTATTTT.

The V gene is TRBV3-1, the J gene TRBJ2-7; a weak D match, TRBD1 (5 bases). The CDR3 length is 14 residues. Per the germline V gene, CDR1 is LGHDT and CDR2 is YNNKEL (reference sequence). V was trimmed by 4 bases and J by 3 bases, leaving 13 bases between them. For the CDR3, the DNA is TGTGCCAGCAGCCCAACGCTACAGGTCTACGAGCAGTACTTC. It yields the protein CASSPTLQVYEQYF.

V usage is TRBV2 and J usage is TRBJ2-3; TRBD1 agrees at 10 bases. The J segment lost 6 bases and the V segment lost 11 bases, leaving 5 bases of the junction unmatched. CDR1 and CDR2 from the germline V gene are SNHLY and FYNNEI. This CDR3 comprises 12 residues. The CDR3 nucleotides are TGTGCCGGGGACAGGGGAACGGATACGCAGTATTTT. Amino acid sequence: CAGDRGTDTQYF.

The chain couples TRBV27 to TRBJ1-5; TRBD1 matches 9 bases. The CDR3 length is 14 residues. V shed 5 bases and J 7 bases; nucleotides not matched to a gene: 6. Per germline, CDR1 MNHEY and CDR2 SMNVEV (reference sequence). The CDR3 is CASSLGQGRQPQHF. CDR3 nucleotide sequence: TGTGCCAGCAGTCTGGGACAGGGTCGGCAGCCCCAGCATTTT.

V is TRBV6-2 or TRBV6-3 and J is TRBJ2-1; either TRBD1 or TRBD2 may supply D (6 bases each). Germline V gives CDR1 MNHEY, CDR2 SVGEGT. The V end lost 2 bases, the J end lost 4 bases, and 12 bases lay between the germline ends. This CDR3 is built from 15 residues. CDR3 region: CASSYGPGAYNEQFF. CDR3 in DNA: TGTGCCAGCAGTTACGGTCCGGGGGCATACAATGAGCAGTTCTTC.

The rearrangement joins TRBV15 to TRBJ2-5; D may match TRBD1 or TRBD2 (5 bases each). Germline CDR1 LNHNV, CDR2 YYDKDF (reference sequence). CDR3 length equals 15 residues. V was trimmed by 5 bases and J by 4 bases, leaving 17 bases between them. In DNA, the CDR3 is TGTGCCACCAGCGGGGGATCAGGGTCGGGAGAGACCCAGTACTTC. This gives the protein CATSGGSGSGETQYF.

The chain is built from TRBV3-1 and TRBJ1-2; D gene unclear. The CDR3 consists of 13 residues. Trimming left V 2 bases short and J 7 bases short, with 11 bases between. CDR1 is LGHDT, CDR2 YNNKEL, per germline (reference sequence). Written as DNA, the CDR3 is TGTGCCAGCAGCCAAATTCGGAGAGGTGGCTACACCTTC. Protein sequence: CASSQIRRGGYTF. The whole variable domain, remainder taken from reference TRBV3-1 and TRBJ1-2, is DTAVSQTPKYLVTQMGNDKSIKCEQNLGHDTMYWYKQDSKKFLKIMFSYNNKELIINETVPNRFSPKSPDKAHLNLHINSLELGDSAVYFCASSQIRRGGYTFGSGTRLTVV.

The chain employs TRBV2 and TRBJ2-7; 9 bases agree with TRBD1. The germline gives CDR1 SNHLY, CDR2 FYNNEI. This CDR3 has 14 amino acids. The trim removed 8 bases at V and 2 bases at J, leaving 7 bases unmatched. The DNA for the CDR3 is TGTGCCAGCGCTTCCGGGACAGGGACCTACGAGCAGTACTTC. As protein: CASASGTGTYEQYF.

This sequence joins TRBV6-2 or TRBV6-3 and TRBJ2-1; the D gene is possibly TRBD2 (6 bases). The CDR3 has 16 residues. Germline values: CDR1 MNHEY, CDR2 SVGEGT. V dropped 0 bases and J dropped 5 bases, with 14 bases sitting between them. This CDR3 is CASSYSGSRGNNEQFF. Written as DNA, the CDR3 is TGTGCCAGCAGTTACTCAGGTTCCCGGGGGAACAATGAGCAGTTCTTC.

The table lists this clonotype with a count of one. This chain connects TRBV5-1 to TRBJ2-5; 9 nucleotides line up with TRBD2. Germline lookup yields CDR1 SGHRS and CDR2 YFSETQ. CDR3 length: 14 amino acids. Germline trimming cut 4 bases from V and 2 bases from J; bases unmatched to any gene: 3. CDR3 sequence (DNA): TGCGCCAGCAGCGTGACTAGCGGTCAAGAGACCCAGTACTTC. Protein product: CASSVTSGQETQYF.

This chain uses TRBV29-1 with TRBJ2-1; D possibly corresponds to TRBD2 (7 bases). The CDR3 covers 14 residues. Germline V gene data show CDR1 as SQVTM and CDR2 as ANQGSEA. Trimming removed 5 bases from V and 5 bases from J, with 16 bases in between. CDR3 sequence reads: CSVRYWGGHNEQFF. The CDR3 DNA reads TGCAGCGTTAGGTATTGGGGGGGCCACAATGAGCAGTTCTTC.

V is TRBV20-1 and J is TRBJ1-1; D uncertain. CDR1 is DFQATT, CDR2 SNEGSKA, per germline (reference sequence). The CDR3 consists of 12 residues. Trimming removed 0 bases at V and 4 bases at J, with 6 bases between. The CDR3 DNA follows: TGCAGTGCTAGAGAGGCGGTCACTGAAGCTTTCTTT. Translation: CSAREAVTEAFF.

This chain joins TRBV20-1 and TRBJ1-5; 7 nucleotides match TRBD1. Unmatched junction bases numbered 8, after V lost 4 bases and J lost 5 bases. The CDR3 is 14 amino acids. CDR1 and CDR2 from the germline V gene are DFQATT and SNEGSKA (reference sequence). The CDR3 DNA sequence: TGCAGTGCTAAGCGATGGGACAGCGATCAGCCCCAGCATTTT. It yields the protein CSAKRWDSDQPQHF.

The rearrangement joins TRBV5-6 to TRBJ2-2; D uncertain. There are 13 residues in the CDR3. Germline CDR1 and CDR2: SGHDT and YYEEEE. Trimming stripped 0 bases from V and 6 bases from J, with 6 bases between. CDR3 nucleotide sequence: TGTGCCAGCAGCTTGGTGGGTGCCGGGGAGCTGTTTTTT. It encodes CASSLVGAGELFF. Variable domain in full (rest from reference TRBV5-6 and TRBJ2-2): DAGVTQSPTHLIKTRGQQVTLRCSPKSGHDTVSWYQQALGQGPQFIFQYYEEEERQRGNFPDRFSGHQFPNYSSELNVNALLLGDSALYLCASSLVGAGELFFGEGSRLTVL.

The rearrangement links TRBV20-1 to TRBJ2-3; 9 bases are shared with TRBD2. This CDR3 is built from 14 residues. Germline lookup yields CDR1 DFQATT and CDR2 SNEGSKA (reference sequence). With V trimmed by 8 bases and J by 2 bases, 8 bases remained unmatched. The DNA for the CDR3 is TGCAGTCCTCAGACTAGCGGAGTCACAGATACGCAGTATTTT. It codes for CSPQTSGVTDTQYF.

The chain has TRBV9 and TRBJ2-5; 9 positions agree with TRBD2. CDR1 is SGDLS, CDR2 YYNGEE, per germline. Germline trimming cut 2 bases from V and 1 base from J; bases unmatched to any gene: 6. The CDR3 covers 16 residues. The DNA for the CDR3 is TGTGCCAGCAGCGTTGGATCTAGCGGGGTCCAAGAGACCCAGTACTTC. Translating it yields CASSVGSSGVQETQYF.

This chain connects TRBV3-1 to TRBJ2-2, with no clear D. Germline CDR1 is LGHDT and CDR2 is YNNKEL (reference sequence). This CDR3 is 16 amino acids long. With 2 bases removed from V and 4 bases from J, the gap between germline ends came to 14 bases. CDR3 nucleotides: TGTGCCAGCAGCCAAACTGAGACCACTACCACCGGGGAGCTGTTTTTT. Encoded protein: CASSQTETTTTGELFF.

This chain's CDR3 is CSARIGRVRETQYF. The CDR3 nucleotides are TGCAGTGCTAGAATCGGCAGGGTCCGGGAGACCCAGTACTTC. The chain couples TRBV20-1 to TRBJ2-5; D is perhaps TRBD1 (5 bases). CDR1 is DFQATT, CDR2 SNEGSKA, per germline (reference sequence). This CDR3 is 14 amino acids long. Trimming cost V 2 bases and J 5 bases, with 15 bases left between them.